This T cell receptor beta chain comes out of a study of blood T cells in healthy people across ages. A sample-barcoded 5' primer and a J-beta primer mix were used in a second PCR of about 7 to 11 cycles. Using its own MiXCR run on the 5' RACE reads, TCRdb lists one record per CDR3 protein. This table has roughly 800,000 distinct CDR3 sequences, roughly 26% appearing once. This clonotype was picked up a small number of times. Its matching antigen is unknown. CDR3 length: 12 residues. Trimming took 6 bases from V and 3 from J, leaving 9 bases between them. Healthy Caucasian individuals from Russia aged about 6 to 95 served as donors. Study-level points and caveats: Per-million-T-cell TCR beta diversity fell roughly linearly with age. Among long-lived donors, naive CD4+ cells were more numerous and diversity higher than in aged donors.

The same data also went into a second study, on T cells of mothers and their children.

The gene calls are TRBV12-3 or TRBV12-4 and TRBJ2-7; D not certain. This TCR came from a boy aged 5-17 years in good health. The sample comprised blood. This CDR3 reads CASSPISYEQYF. Here the CDR3 DNA reads TGTGCCAGCAGCCCCATTAGCTACGAGCAGTACTTC.